This T cell receptor beta chain was observed in a study of cytomegalovirus exposure and HLA in healthy donors. Trimming stripped 1 base from V and 2 bases from J, with 15 bases between. The CDR3 is made up of 16 amino acids. Germline loops: CDR1 LGHNA, CDR2 YNFKEQ. Study-level results: Later analysis reportedly placed an Asian-associated ancestry cluster below the roughly 680-donor mean in N-insertions.

The PCR ran on 60 Vbeta and 13 Jbeta primers. Clones were read by immunoSEQ multiplex PCR, and TCRdb kept only the in-frame ones, dropping some. The table lists 95,000 to 150,000 clones, roughly 80% of them singletons. Remarks on this clone: Its antigen is unknown.

The chain carries TRBV4-2 and TRBJ2-7; tentative D call: TRBD2 (5 bases). The clonotype comes from a female donor in good health and CMV-seropositive. The sample taken for sequencing was PBMCs. As DNA, the CDR3 is TGTGCCAGCAGCCAAGGGGCAAGCGGCCAAACCTACGAGCAGTACTTC. It codes for CASSQGASGQTYEQYF.